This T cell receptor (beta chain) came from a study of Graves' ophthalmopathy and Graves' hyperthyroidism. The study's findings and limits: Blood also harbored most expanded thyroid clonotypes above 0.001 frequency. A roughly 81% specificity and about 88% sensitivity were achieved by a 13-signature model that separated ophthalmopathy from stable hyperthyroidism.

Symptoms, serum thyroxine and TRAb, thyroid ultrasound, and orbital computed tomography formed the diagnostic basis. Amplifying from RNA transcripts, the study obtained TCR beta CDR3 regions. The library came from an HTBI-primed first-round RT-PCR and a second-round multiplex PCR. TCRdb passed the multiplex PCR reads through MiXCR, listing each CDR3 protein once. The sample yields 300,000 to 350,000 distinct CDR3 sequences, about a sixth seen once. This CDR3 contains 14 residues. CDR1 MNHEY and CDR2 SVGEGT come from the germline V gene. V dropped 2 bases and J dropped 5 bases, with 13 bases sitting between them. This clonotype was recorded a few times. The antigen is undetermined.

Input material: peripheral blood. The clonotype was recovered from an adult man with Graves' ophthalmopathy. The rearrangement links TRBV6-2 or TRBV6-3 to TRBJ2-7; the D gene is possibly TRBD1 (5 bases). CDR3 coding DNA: TGTGCCAGCAGTTACAAGGGGAATAGAGACGAGCAGTACTTC. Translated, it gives CASSYKGNRDEQYF.